The T cell receptor (beta chain) under discussion was sequenced for a study of cytomegalovirus exposure and HLA in healthy donors. General study results and limits: CMV serostatus stood as the only immune exposure information on hand. DRB1 showed the most TCR associations and HLA-C the fewest in a later analysis, as rates varied by HLA locus. A cluster of highly shared sequence variants was likely a sequencing artifact.

The study ran its PCR with 60 Vbeta and 13 Jbeta primers. Sequenced by immunoSEQ multiplex PCR; TCRdb stores in-frame clones only, minus some. The table counts roughly 80,000 clones; approximately 14% lies in the top ten. A word on this clone: The antigen is undetermined.

Sequencing input: PBMCs. The TCR sequence derives from a man aged 45-65 years in good health and CMV-seropositive.

DNA of the CDR3: TGTGCCAGCAGCTTAGACGGGATTCAGCCCCAGCATTTT. Translated: CASSLDGIQPQHF. The chain joins TRBV5-8 to TRBJ1-5; D is uncertain. Germline V CDR1 and CDR2: SGHTS, YDEGEE. This CDR3 contains 13 residues. Trimming stripped 2 bases from V and 6 bases from J, with 9 bases between.